Listed below are T cell receptor beta chains from one sample, sequenced in a study of T cells in Graves' hyperthyroidism and ophthalmopathy. MiXCR was run by TCRdb on the multiplex PCR reads, yielding one entry per CDR3 protein. The table shows almost 350,000 distinct CDR3 sequences, with 18% occurring only once. Input material: blood. The receptors originated from a woman in her thirties or forties with Graves' ophthalmopathy. Both conserved end residues are part of each CDR3. A D gene is named only where the DNA matches it firmly. Clone size is given for some rows only: seen once, a few or many times, or a class if the clone is expanded.

TRBV28	NA	TRBJ2-7	NA	CASSASGAYEQYF	TGTGCCAGCAGTGCAAGCGGAGCCTACGAGCAGTACTTC
TRBV6-1	NA	TRBJ2-5	NA	CASRTFWDRQETQYF	TGTGCCAGCAGAACCTTCTGGGACCGCCAAGAGACCCAGTACTTC
TRBV12-3/TRBV12-4	NA	TRBJ1-2	many	CASSSSVSAFYGYTF	TGTGCCAGCAGTTCCTCGGTTTCAGCGTTTTATGGCTACACCTTC
TRBV11-2	NA	TRBJ2-5	NA	CASSFWGGGRETQYF	TGTGCCAGCAGCTTTTGGGGTGGCGGTCGAGAGACCCAGTACTTC
TRBV5-6	TRBD2	TRBJ2-7	many	CASSPTSGRLREQYF	TGTGCCAGTAGTCCGACTAGCGGGAGATTGCGGGAGCAGTACTTC
TRBV5-6	NA	TRBJ2-5	many	CASSLDEFGSETQYF	TGTGCCAGCAGCTTGGATGAATTCGGGTCAGAGACCCAGTACTTC
TRBV30	TRBD1	TRBJ1-2	NA	CAYQRDRPNYGYTF	TGTGCCTATCAACGGGACAGGCCGAACTATGGCTACACCTTC
TRBV13	NA	TRBJ1-1	many	CASSLADLNTEAFF	TGTGCCAGCAGCTTAGCCGACCTGAACACTGAAGCTTTCTTT
TRBV4-1	NA	TRBJ2-7	NA	CASSPRLGGNYEQYF	TGCGCCAGCAGCCCCCGACTCGGGGGCAATTACGAGCAGTACTTC
TRBV12-3/TRBV12-4	NA	TRBJ1-1	many	CASRTQGHSVAFF	TGTGCCAGCAGAACTCAGGGACACTCGGTAGCTTTCTTT
TRBV28	NA	TRBJ2-7	many	CASSSQGSYEQYF	TGTGCCAGCAGTTCTCAAGGGTCCTACGAGCAGTACTTC
TRBV10-3	TRBD2	TRBJ2-7	many	CAITEGGGRASHEQYF	TGTGCCATCACCGAGGGGGGCGGGAGGGCTTCCCACGAGCAGTACTTC
TRBV6-1	TRBD2	TRBJ2-2	many	CASSLRESGIGELFF	TGTGCCAGCAGTCTGCGGGAGAGCGGCATCGGGGAGCTGTTTTTT
TRBV12-5	NA	TRBJ1-1	NA	CASVWGGAEACF	TGTGCTAGTGTTTGGGGGGGAGCTGAAGCTTGCTTT
TRBV7-3	TRBD1	TRBJ1-2	NA	CASSSHAPSGTANPYTF	TGTGCCAGCAGCTCCCATGCCCCTAGTGGGACAGCTAATCCCTACACCTTC
TRBV28	TRBD2	TRBJ2-5	NA	CASSQRRGAAGTQYF	TGTGCCAGCAGTCAAAGGCGGGGGGCCGCGGGGACCCAGTACTTC
TRBV9	TRBD2	TRBJ2-5	many	CASSVDISGGLGATQYF	TGTGCCAGCAGCGTAGACATTAGCGGGGGATTAGGTGCGACCCAGTACTTC
TRBV20-1	NA	TRBJ1-3	many	CSASSLSGNTIYF	TGCAGTGCTAGTTCGCTGTCTGGAAACACCATATATTTT
TRBV6-2/TRBV6-3	NA	TRBJ1-1	NA	CASSYGTQGLFGTEAFF	TGTGCCAGCAGTTACGGGACCCAGGGGTTGTTCGGCACTGAAGCTTTCTTT
TRBV12-3/TRBV12-4	TRBD1	TRBJ1-1	NA	CASSPRDRVYAFF	TGTGCCAGCAGCCCCCGGGACAGGGTTTATGCTTTCTTT
TRBV11-1	NA	TRBJ1-1	many	CASSRLATEAFF	TGTGCCAGCAGCCGGTTGGCCACTGAAGCTTTCTTT
TRBV4-1	NA	TRBJ2-5	many	CASSQDTSLLDLGTQYF	TGCGCCAGCAGCCAAGATACGAGTCTTCTGGATTTAGGGACCCAGTACTTC
TRBV30	TRBD1	TRBJ2-7	many	CAWSVRDRGIYEQYF	TGTGCCTGGAGTGTTCGGGACAGGGGAATCTACGAGCAGTACTTC
TRBV30	NA	TRBJ1-1	many	CAWSVVGRIPGAFF	TGTGCCTGGAGTGTAGTCGGGCGGATACCCGGGGCTTTCTTT
TRBV6-5	TRBD1	TRBJ1-6	many	CASSYTGTASSYNSPLHF	TGTGCCAGCAGTTACACAGGGACAGCGAGCTCCTATAATTCACCCCTCCACTTT
TRBV6-2/TRBV6-3	TRBD1	TRBJ1-2	NA	CASSSTGTAYGYTF	TGTGCCAGCAGTTCTACCGGGACAGCGTATGGCTACACCTTC
TRBV11-1	NA	TRBJ2-7	many	CASSWEAPQWGYEQYF	TGTGCCAGCAGCTGGGAGGCCCCCCAATGGGGCTACGAGCAGTACTTC
TRBV3-1	NA	TRBJ1-1	NA	CASSQAGGRGGEAFF	TGTGCCAGCAGCCAAGCCGGGGGACGGGGCGGTGAAGCTTTCTTT
TRBV18	TRBD1	TRBJ1-5	NA	CASSPMTGSNQPQHF	TGTGCCAGCTCACCGATGACAGGGAGCAATCAGCCCCAGCATTTT
TRBV11-2	NA	TRBJ2-5	NA	CASSLELGSQETQYF	TGTGCCAGCAGCTTAGAGCTTGGCAGCCAAGAGACCCAGTACTTC
TRBV6-2/TRBV6-3	NA	TRBJ1-1	many	CATDLTGMNTEAFF	TGTGCCACGGACCTGACCGGGATGAACACTGAAGCTTTCTTT
TRBV2	NA	TRBJ2-4	many	CASSPDRRFQKNIQYF	TGTGCCAGCAGTCCGGACAGAAGGTTCCAAAAAAACATTCAGTACTTC
TRBV27	TRBD2	TRBJ2-2	many	CASRSGTSGVNTGELFF	TGTGCCAGCAGGAGCGGGACTAGCGGGGTTAACACCGGGGAGCTGTTTTTT
TRBV10-2	NA	TRBJ1-1	many	CASSGQQRTEAFF	TGCGCCAGCAGCGGACAGCAGCGAACTGAAGCTTTCTTT
TRBV6-2/TRBV6-3	NA	TRBJ1-1	many	CASSYFEWTEAFF	TGTGCCAGCAGTTACTTCGAATGGACTGAAGCTTTCTTT
TRBV10-3	TRBD1	TRBJ2-7	many	CAIKGDRGRPYEQYF	TGTGCCATCAAGGGGGACAGGGGGCGACCCTACGAGCAGTACTTC
TRBV5-1	NA	TRBJ2-6	many	CASSLDSPAPGGANVLTF	TGCGCCAGCAGCCTGGACAGTCCCGCGCCGGGTGGGGCCAACGTCCTGACTTTC
TRBV10-3	TRBD1	TRBJ1-1	NA	CAITGGGTGVTTEAFF	TGTGCCATCACCGGTGGTGGGACAGGGGTTACGACTGAAGCTTTCTTT
TRBV27	NA	TRBJ1-5	NA	CAPVRPDDQPQPF	TGTGCCCCGGTCCGCCCGGATGATCAGCCCCAGCCTTTT
TRBV4-1	TRBD2	TRBJ2-2	few	CASSHAGTSGAGELFF	TGCGCCAGCAGCCACGCCGGGACTAGCGGGGCCGGGGAGCTGTTTTTT
TRBV6-1	TRBD2	TRBJ2-7	many	CASRPTSGSVSLYEQYF	TGTGCCAGCAGACCGACAAGCGGGAGTGTCTCACTCTACGAGCAGTACTTC
TRBV7-8	NA	TRBJ2-7	many	CASSLASSTYEQYF	TGTGCCAGCAGCTTAGCTAGCAGTACCTACGAGCAGTACTTC
TRBV7-2	NA	TRBJ2-7	many	CASRPSWGDYEQYF	TGTGCCAGCAGACCTAGCTGGGGAGACTACGAGCAGTACTTC
TRBV11-2	NA	TRBJ2-5	NA	CASSLWRGGETQYF	TGTGCCAGCAGCTTATGGCGTGGAGGAGAGACCCAGTACTTC
TRBV11-1	NA	TRBJ2-7	NA	CASSLTGRRLPYF	TGTGCCAGCAGCTTAACGGGACGCCGGCTGCCGTACTTC
TRBV12-3/TRBV12-4	NA	TRBJ1-5	many	CASSFRTGNQPQHF	TGTGCCAGCAGTTTTCGGACAGGCAATCAGCCCCAGCATTTT
TRBV9	TRBD1	TRBJ1-6	many	CASSGSTGLGSYNSPLHF	TGTGCCAGCAGCGGATCGACAGGGTTGGGGTCCTATAATTCACCCCTCCACTTT
TRBV6-2/TRBV6-3	NA	TRBJ1-1	many	CASRDRMNTEAFF	TGTGCCAGCAGGGACCGAATGAACACTGAAGCTTTCTTT
TRBV28	TRBD2	TRBJ2-5	NA	CASSFGSGRRETQYF	TGTGCCAGCAGTTTCGGTAGCGGGAGACGAGAGACCCAGTACTTC
TRBV13	NA	TRBJ2-5	many	CASSSGRRWGTQYF	TGTGCCAGCAGCTCAGGACGGAGGTGGGGGACCCAGTACTTC
TRBV6-2/TRBV6-3	NA	TRBJ1-1	many	CASSRFGLRDINTEAFF	TGTGCCAGCAGCCGTTTTGGCTTGCGGGACATTAACACTGAAGCTTTCTTT
TRBV10-3	NA	TRBJ1-5	many	CAISAISGNQPQHF	TGTGCCATCAGTGCGATTAGCGGCAATCAGCCCCAGCATTTT
TRBV7-2	TRBD1	TRBJ2-2	many	CASSLAGQVPGELFF	TGTGCCAGCAGCTTAGCCGGACAGGTTCCCGGGGAGCTGTTTTTT
TRBV12-3/TRBV12-4	NA	TRBJ1-5	many	CASSPLSGESQPQHF	TGTGCCAGCAGCCCCTTGTCGGGGGAATCTCAGCCCCAGCATTTT
TRBV5-1	TRBD1	TRBJ1-1	many	CASSLGDRGHAFF	TGCGCCAGCAGCTTAGGGGACAGGGGGCACGCTTTCTTT
TRBV19	NA	TRBJ2-6	many	CASETSGANVLTF	TGTGCCAGTGAGACCTCTGGGGCCAACGTCCTGACTTTC
TRBV28	TRBD1	TRBJ1-2	many	CASSSLKTGVGGYTF	TGTGCCAGCAGTTCCTTAAAAACAGGGGTGGGAGGCTACACCTTC